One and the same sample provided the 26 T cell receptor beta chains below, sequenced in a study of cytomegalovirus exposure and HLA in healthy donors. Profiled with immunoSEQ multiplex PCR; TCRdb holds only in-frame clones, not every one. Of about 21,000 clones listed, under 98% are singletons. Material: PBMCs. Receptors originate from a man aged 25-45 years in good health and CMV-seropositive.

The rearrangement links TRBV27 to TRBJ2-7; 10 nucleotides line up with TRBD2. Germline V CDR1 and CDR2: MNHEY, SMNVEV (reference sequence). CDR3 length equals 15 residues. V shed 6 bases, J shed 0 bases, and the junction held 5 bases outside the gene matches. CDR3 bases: TGTGCCAGCAGACAAGGACTAGCGGCCTCCTACGAGCAGTACTTC. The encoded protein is CASRQGLAASYEQYF.

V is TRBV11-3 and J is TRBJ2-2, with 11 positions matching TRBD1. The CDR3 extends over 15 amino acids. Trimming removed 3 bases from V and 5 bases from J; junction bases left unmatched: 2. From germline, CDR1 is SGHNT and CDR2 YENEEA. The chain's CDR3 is CASSFGTGGTGELFF. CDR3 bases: TGTGCCAGCAGCTTCGGGACAGGGGGGACCGGGGAGCTGTTTTTT.

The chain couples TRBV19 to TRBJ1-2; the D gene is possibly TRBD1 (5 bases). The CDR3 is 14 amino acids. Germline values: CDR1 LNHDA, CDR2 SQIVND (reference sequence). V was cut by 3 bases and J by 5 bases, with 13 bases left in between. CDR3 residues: CASSIPQGRYGYTF. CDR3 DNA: TGTGCCAGTAGTATTCCCCAGGGAAGGTATGGCTACACCTTC.

CDR3 residues: CASSLGQGAFNQPQHF. The CDR3 nucleotides are TGTGCCAGCAGCCTTGGACAGGGGGCCTTCAATCAGCCCCAGCATTTT. The chain joins TRBV11-2 to TRBJ1-5, with 11 bases identical to TRBD1. The length of the CDR3 is 16 residues. The J segment lost 3 bases and the V segment lost 5 bases, leaving 6 bases of the junction unmatched. The germline V gene has CDR1 SGHAT and CDR2 FQNNGV.

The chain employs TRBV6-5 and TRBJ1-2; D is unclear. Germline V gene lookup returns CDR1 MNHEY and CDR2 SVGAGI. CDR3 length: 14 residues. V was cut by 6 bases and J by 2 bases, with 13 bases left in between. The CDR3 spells CASRLGAVNYGYTF. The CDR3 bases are TGTGCCAGCAGACTAGGCGCCGTCAACTATGGCTACACCTTC.

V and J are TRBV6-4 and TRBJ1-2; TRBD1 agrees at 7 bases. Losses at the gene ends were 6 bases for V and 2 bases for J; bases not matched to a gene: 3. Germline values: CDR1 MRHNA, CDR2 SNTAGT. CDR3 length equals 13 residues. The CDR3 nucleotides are TGTGCCAGCAGCAGGGGACAGAACTATGGCTACACCTTC. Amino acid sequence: CASSRGQNYGYTF.

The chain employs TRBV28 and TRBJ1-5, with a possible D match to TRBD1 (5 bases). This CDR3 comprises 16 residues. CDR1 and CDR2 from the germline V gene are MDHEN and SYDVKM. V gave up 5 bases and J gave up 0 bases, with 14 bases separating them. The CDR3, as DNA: TGTGCCAGCAGTCCTCCGGGACTCCTTAGCAATCAGCCCCAGCATTTT. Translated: CASSPPGLLSNQPQHF.

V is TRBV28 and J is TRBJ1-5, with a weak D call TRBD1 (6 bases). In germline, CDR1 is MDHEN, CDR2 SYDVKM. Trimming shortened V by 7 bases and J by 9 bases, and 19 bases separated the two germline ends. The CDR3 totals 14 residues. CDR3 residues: CASKRDRSGWPQHF. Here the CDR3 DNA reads TGTGCCAGCAAGAGAGACAGGTCGGGTTGGCCCCAGCATTTT.

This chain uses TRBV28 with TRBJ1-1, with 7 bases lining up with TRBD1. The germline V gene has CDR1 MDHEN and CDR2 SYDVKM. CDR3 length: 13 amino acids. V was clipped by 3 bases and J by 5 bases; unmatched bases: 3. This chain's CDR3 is CASSFRRGTEAFF. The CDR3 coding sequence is TGTGCCAGCAGTTTCCGCAGGGGGACTGAAGCTTTCTTT.

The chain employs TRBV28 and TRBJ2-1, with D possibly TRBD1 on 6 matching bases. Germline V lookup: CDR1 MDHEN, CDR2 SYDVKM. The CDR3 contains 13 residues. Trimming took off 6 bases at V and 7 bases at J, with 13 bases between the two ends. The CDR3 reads CASRAGTPNEQFF. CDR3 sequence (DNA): TGTGCCAGCAGAGCCGGGACACCGAATGAGCAGTTCTTC.

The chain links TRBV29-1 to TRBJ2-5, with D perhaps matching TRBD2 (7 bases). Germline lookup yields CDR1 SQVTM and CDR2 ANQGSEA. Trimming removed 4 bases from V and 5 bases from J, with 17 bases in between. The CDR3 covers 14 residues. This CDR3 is CSVAYGGGRETQYF. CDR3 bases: TGCAGCGTTGCCTATGGGGGGGGCCGGGAGACCCAGTACTTC.

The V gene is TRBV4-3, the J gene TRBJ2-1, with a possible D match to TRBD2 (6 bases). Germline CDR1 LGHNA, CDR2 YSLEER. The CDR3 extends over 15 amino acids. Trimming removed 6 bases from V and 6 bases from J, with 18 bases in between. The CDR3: CASRVTRIGLNEQFF. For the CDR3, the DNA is TGCGCCAGCAGAGTGACTAGAATTGGACTCAATGAGCAGTTCTTC.

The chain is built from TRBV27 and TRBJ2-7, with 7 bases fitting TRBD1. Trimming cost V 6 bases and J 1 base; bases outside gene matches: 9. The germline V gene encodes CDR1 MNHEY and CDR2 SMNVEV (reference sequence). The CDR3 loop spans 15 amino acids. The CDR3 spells CASSTWTGFSYEQYF. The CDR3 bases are TGTGCCAGCAGCACATGGACAGGCTTTTCCTACGAGCAGTACTTC.

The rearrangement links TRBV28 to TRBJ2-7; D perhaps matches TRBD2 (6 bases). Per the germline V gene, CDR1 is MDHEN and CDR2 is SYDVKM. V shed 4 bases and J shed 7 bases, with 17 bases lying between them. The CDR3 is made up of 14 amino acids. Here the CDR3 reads CASSSPRGIREQYF. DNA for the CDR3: TGTGCCAGCAGTTCCCCGCGGGGCATCCGGGAGCAGTACTTC.

This CDR3 is CASRLTDTQYF. The CDR3 coding sequence is TGTGCCAGCAGACTCACAGATACGCAGTATTTT. J is TRBJ2-3 and V is TRBV28; D is unclear. The germline CDR1 and CDR2 sequences are MDHEN and SYDVKM. This CDR3 has 11 amino acids. V lost 6 bases and J lost 2, with 3 bases in between.

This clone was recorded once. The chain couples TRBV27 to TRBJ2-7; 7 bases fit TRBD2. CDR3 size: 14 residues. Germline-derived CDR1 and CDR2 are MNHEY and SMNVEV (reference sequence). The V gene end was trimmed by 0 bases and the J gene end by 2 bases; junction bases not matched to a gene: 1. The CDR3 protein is CASSLSLAAYEQYF. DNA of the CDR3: TGTGCCAGCAGTTTATCGCTAGCGGCCTACGAGCAGTACTTC.

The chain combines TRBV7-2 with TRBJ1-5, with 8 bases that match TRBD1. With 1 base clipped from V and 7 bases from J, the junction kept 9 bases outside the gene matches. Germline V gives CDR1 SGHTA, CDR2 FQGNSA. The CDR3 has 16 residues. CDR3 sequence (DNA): TGTGCCAGCAGCTTAGAAAGGTCCAGGGGGCTACAGCCCCAGCATTTT. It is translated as CASSLERSRGLQPQHF. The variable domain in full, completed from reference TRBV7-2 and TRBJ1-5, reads GAGVSQSPSNKVTEKGKDVELRCDPISGHTALYWYRQSLGQGLEFLIYFQGNSAPDKSGLPSDRFSAERTGGSVSTLTIQRTQQEDSAVYLCASSLERSRGLQPQHFGDGTRLSIL.

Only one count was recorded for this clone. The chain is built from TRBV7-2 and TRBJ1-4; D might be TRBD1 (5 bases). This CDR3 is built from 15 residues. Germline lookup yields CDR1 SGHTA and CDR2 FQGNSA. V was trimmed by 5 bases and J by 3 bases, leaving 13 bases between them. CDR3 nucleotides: TGTGCCAGCAGCCCCACGGGGGGGGCTAATGAAAAACTGTTTTTT. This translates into CASSPTGGANEKLFF.

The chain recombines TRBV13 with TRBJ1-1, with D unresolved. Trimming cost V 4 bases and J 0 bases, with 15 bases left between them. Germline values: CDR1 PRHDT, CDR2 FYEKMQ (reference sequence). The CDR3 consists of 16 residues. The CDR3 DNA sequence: TGTGCCAGCAGCTCTCTTGTGAGGAGCATGAACACTGAAGCTTTCTTT. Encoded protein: CASSSLVRSMNTEAFF.

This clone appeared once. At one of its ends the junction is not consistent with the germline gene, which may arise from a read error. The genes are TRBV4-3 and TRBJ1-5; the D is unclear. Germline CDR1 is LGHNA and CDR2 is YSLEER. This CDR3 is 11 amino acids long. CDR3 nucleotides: TGCGCCAGCAGCCAAGGGCCCGAAAGTTTATTT. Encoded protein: CASSQGPESLF.

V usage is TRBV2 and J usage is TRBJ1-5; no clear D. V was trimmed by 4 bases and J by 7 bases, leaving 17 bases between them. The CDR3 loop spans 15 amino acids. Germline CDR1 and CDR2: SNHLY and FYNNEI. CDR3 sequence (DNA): TGTGCCAGCAGTGGGTTAGGAGGGTCCGGCCAGCCCCAGCATTTT. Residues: CASSGLGGSGQPQHF. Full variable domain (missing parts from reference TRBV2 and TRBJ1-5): EPEVTQTPSHQVTQMGQEVILRCVPISNHLYFYWYRQILGQKVEFLVSFYNNEISEKSEIFDDQFSVERPDGSNFTLKIRSTKLEDSAMYFCASSGLGGSGQPQHFGDGTRLSIL.

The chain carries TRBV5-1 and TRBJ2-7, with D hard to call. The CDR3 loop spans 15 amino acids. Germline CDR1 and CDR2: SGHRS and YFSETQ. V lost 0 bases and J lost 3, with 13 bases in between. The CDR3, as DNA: TGCGCCAGCAGCTTGGAAAGGCAGGCTGGCTACGAGCAGTACTTC. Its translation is CASSLERQAGYEQYF.

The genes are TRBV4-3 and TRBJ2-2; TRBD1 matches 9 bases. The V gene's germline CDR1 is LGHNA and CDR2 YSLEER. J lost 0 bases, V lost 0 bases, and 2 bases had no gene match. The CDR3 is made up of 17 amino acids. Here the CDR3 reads CASSQEDRGTNTGELFF. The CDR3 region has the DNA TGCGCCAGCAGCCAAGAAGACAGGGGGACGAACACCGGGGAGCTGTTTTTT.

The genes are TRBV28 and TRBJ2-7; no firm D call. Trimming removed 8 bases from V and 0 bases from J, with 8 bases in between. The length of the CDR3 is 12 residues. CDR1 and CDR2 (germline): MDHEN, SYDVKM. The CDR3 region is CASLQNSYEQYF. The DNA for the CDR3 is TGTGCCAGCCTTCAGAACTCCTACGAGCAGTACTTC. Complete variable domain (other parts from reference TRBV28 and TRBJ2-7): DVKVTQSSRYLVKRTGEKVFLECVQDMDHENMFWYRQDPGLGLRLIYFSYDVKMKEKGDIPEGYSVSREKKERFSLILESASTNQTSMYLCASLQNSYEQYFGPGTRLTVT.

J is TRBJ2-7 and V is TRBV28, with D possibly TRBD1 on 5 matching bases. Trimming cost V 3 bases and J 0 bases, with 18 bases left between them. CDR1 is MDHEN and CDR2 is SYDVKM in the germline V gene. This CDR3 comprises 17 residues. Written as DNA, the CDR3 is TGTGCCAGCAGTTTCCCTCAGGGCAGTCTGTTCTCCTACGAGCAGTACTTC. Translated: CASSFPQGSLFSYEQYF.

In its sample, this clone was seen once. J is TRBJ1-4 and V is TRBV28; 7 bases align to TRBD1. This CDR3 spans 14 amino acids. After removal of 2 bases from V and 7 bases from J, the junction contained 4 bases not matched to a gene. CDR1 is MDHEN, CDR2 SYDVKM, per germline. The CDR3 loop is CASSLIGQAEKLFF. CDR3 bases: TGTGCCAGCAGTTTAATCGGACAGGCTGAAAAACTGTTTTTT. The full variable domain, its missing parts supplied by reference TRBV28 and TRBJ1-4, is DVKVTQSSRYLVKRTGEKVFLECVQDMDHENMFWYRQDPGLGLRLIYFSYDVKMKEKGDIPEGYSVSREKKERFSLILESASTNQTSMYLCASSLIGQAEKLFFGSGTQLSVL.